Presented here are 32 T cell receptor beta chains from one specimen sequenced in a study of blood T cells in healthy people across ages. Through a sample-barcoded 5' primer and a J-beta primer mix, a second PCR was run for roughly 7 to 11 cycles. TCRdb itself ran the 5' RACE reads through MiXCR, one entry per CDR3 protein. The table records some 1.4 million distinct CDR3 sequences, around 42% of them present only once. The sequencing input was blood. The receptors were sampled from a woman aged 18-29 years in good health.

This clonotype was counted a few times. The V and J genes are TRBV3-1 and TRBJ2-1; D is undetermined. Germline V gene data show CDR1 as LGHDT and CDR2 as YNNKEL (reference sequence). V was clipped by 6 bases and J by 0 bases, with 12 bases between them. This CDR3 region has 15 residues. CDR3 DNA: TGTGCCAGCAGTTTAAGGCCGAGCTCCTACAATGAGCAGTTCTTC. Translation: CASSLRPSSYNEQFF.

This clonotype was counted a single time. At one boundary the junction diverges from the germline segment, which might be a read error. The V and J genes are TRBV24-1 and TRBJ2-3; D tentatively fits TRBD1 or TRBD2 (6 bases each). The CDR3 length is 18 residues. CDR1 KGHDR and CDR2 SFDVKD come from the germline V gene. This CDR3 reads CTTSDLPTGGLFTDTQYF. The CDR3 DNA reads TGTACCACCAGTGACCTTCCTACCGGGGGCCTTTTCACAGATACGCAGTATTTT.

With regard to this clonotype: An end of the junction does not agree with germline; a read error may underlie this. The CDR3 reads CVSSQEEGRAKNIQYF. The CDR3 region has the DNA TGTGTCAGCAGCCAAGAAGAGGGAAGAGCCAAAAACATTCAGTACTTC. The chain is built from TRBV14 and TRBJ2-4, with D possibly matching TRBD2 (5 bases). The CDR3 covers 16 residues. CDR1 SGHDN and CDR2 FVKESK come from the germline V gene.

The gene calls are TRBV27 and TRBJ2-1, with TRBD1 matching 10 bases. This CDR3 spans 15 amino acids. Germline assignment: CDR1 MNHEY and CDR2 SMNVEV (reference sequence). Unmatched junction bases numbered 6, after V lost 6 bases and J lost 4 bases. CDR3 sequence reads: CASSPTGQGYNEQFF. CDR3 nucleotide sequence: TGTGCCAGCAGCCCCACGGGACAGGGGTACAATGAGCAGTTCTTC.

This rearrangement joins TRBV11-2 to TRBJ1-1; TRBD1 might be the D (5 bases). The CDR3 length is 14 residues. The V and J ends lost 3 bases and 6 bases respectively, with 14 bases between them. In germline, CDR1 is SGHAT, CDR2 FQNNGV. This CDR3 is CASSLDTPWAEAFF. For the CDR3, the DNA is TGTGCCAGCAGCTTGGACACCCCGTGGGCTGAAGCTTTCTTT.

This rearrangement joins TRBV4-1 to TRBJ2-4; 11 positions agree with TRBD2. CDR1 is MGHRA, CDR2 YSYEKL, per germline. J lost 2 bases, V lost 0 bases, and 12 bases had no gene match. This CDR3 spans 20 amino acids. The CDR3 loop reads CASSQEESTSGSGTKNIQYF. The CDR3 coding sequence is TGCGCCAGCAGCCAAGAAGAGTCAACTAGCGGGAGTGGGACCAAAAACATTCAGTACTTC.

The CDR3 region is CSARGQRSFSTDTQYF. The DNA of the CDR3 is TGCAGTGCTAGAGGACAGCGGAGCTTTAGCACAGATACGCAGTATTTT. The chain employs TRBV20-1 and TRBJ2-3; D tentatively fits TRBD1 or TRBD2 (5 bases each). The V gene lost 1 base and the J gene lost 0 bases, with 14 bases spanning the gap. Germline CDR1 and CDR2: DFQATT and SNEGSKA (reference sequence). The CDR3 length is 16 residues.

This chain links TRBV20-1 with TRBJ1-5, with 10 bases matching TRBD1. The CDR3 is 15 residues long. J lost 5 bases, V lost 0 bases, and 4 bases had no gene match. The germline CDR1 and CDR2 sequences are DFQATT and SNEGSKA (reference sequence). This chain's CDR3 is CSARDGTGDHQPQHF. The CDR3, as DNA: TGCAGTGCTAGAGACGGGACAGGGGATCATCAGCCCCAGCATTTT.

This sequence joins TRBV12-3 or TRBV12-4 and TRBJ2-3; TRBD2 matches 13 bases. The CDR3 length is 14 residues. The V gene end was trimmed by 5 bases and the J gene end by 10 bases; junction bases not matched to a gene: 6. CDR3 protein: CASSPRTSGSPQYF. In nucleotides, the CDR3 is TGTGCCAGCAGTCCCAGGACTAGCGGGAGTCCGCAGTATTTT.

This clonotype was seen only once. The chain is built from TRBV27 and TRBJ1-3; no reliable D call. CDR1 and CDR2 from the germline V gene are MNHEY and SMNVEV (reference sequence). The V end was cut by 5 bases, the J end by 4 bases, with 12 bases between. The CDR3 is 14 residues long. The CDR3 DNA is TGTGCCAGCAGTCTTCAGGTCCCCGGAAACACCATATATTTT. This translates into CASSLQVPGNTIYF.

This clonotype was counted a single time. The chain joins TRBV9 to TRBJ1-6; D is perhaps TRBD1 (5 bases). The CDR3 loop spans 16 amino acids. V was pared by 4 bases and J by 10 bases, with 21 bases between. Germline CDR1 reads SGDLS; CDR2 reads YYNGEE. CDR3 sequence reads: CASSPRGEVGKSPLHF. CDR3 nucleotides: TGTGCCAGCAGCCCCAGAGGGGAGGTGGGTAAGTCACCCCTCCACTTT.

Worth noting for this clonotype: A junction boundary mismatches the germline segment, possibly from a read error. The chain links TRBV6-1 to TRBJ1-2; D possibly corresponds to TRBD1 (6 bases). Germline values: CDR1 MNHNS, CDR2 SASEGT. CDR3 size: 12 residues. Here the CDR3 reads CVSRGGGYGYTF. The CDR3 DNA follows: TGTGTCAGCAGAGGAGGGGGCTATGGCTACACCTTC.

This chain links TRBV6-1 with TRBJ2-5; TRBD1 aligns across 7 bases. This CDR3 region has 15 residues. J gave up 11 bases and V 4 bases, and 16 bases lay outside the gene matches. Germline V gene lookup returns CDR1 MNHNS and CDR2 SASEGT. CDR3: CASSVRQGANNEQYF. The CDR3 region has the DNA TGTGCCAGCAGTGTCCGACAGGGCGCAAACAATGAGCAGTACTTC.

The chain recombines TRBV9 with TRBJ1-1; tentatively, D is TRBD1 (5 bases). In germline, CDR1 is SGDLS, CDR2 YYNGEE. V was pared by 0 bases and J by 2 bases, with 14 bases between. The CDR3 consists of 16 residues. The chain's CDR3 is CASSVGTTGGNTEAFF. CDR3 nucleotides: TGTGCCAGCAGCGTAGGAACAACCGGGGGAAACACTGAAGCTTTCTTT.

This clonotype was counted only a few times. This chain joins TRBV4-1 and TRBJ2-1; D is undetermined. The CDR3 has 12 amino acids. V lost 1 base to trimming and J lost 8 bases, with 6 bases between them. The germline V gene encodes CDR1 MGHRA and CDR2 YSYEKL. This CDR3 is CASSQGQDEQFF. The CDR3, as DNA: TGCGCCAGCAGCCAAGGTCAGGATGAGCAGTTCTTC.

This clonotype was counted only a few times. The chain joins TRBV12-3 or TRBV12-4 to TRBJ2-5; no definite D call. The CDR3 runs 14 residues. Trimming removed 2 bases from V and 5 bases from J, with 12 bases in between. The CDR3 DNA sequence: TGTGCCAGCAGTTTATGGGCGGTCGCGGAGACCCAGTACTTC. This encodes CASSLWAVAETQYF.

This clonotype was observed many times. Just one base apart from a much larger clone, this may be a read error. This rearrangement joins TRBV20-1 to TRBJ2-1; D remains ambiguous. Judging by the DNA end, TRBJ2-7 fits better; the J call may be wrong. The length of the CDR3 is 15 residues. Germline-derived CDR1 and CDR2 are DFQATT and SNEGSKA (reference sequence). The CDR3 spells CSAIETGFSYNEQYF. CDR3 coding DNA: TGCAGTGCTATTGAGACTGGATTCTCCTACAATGAGCAGTACTTC.

This clonotype appeared a few times. The chain combines TRBV6-6 with TRBJ2-1; 9 bases fit TRBD1. Germline values: CDR1 MNHNY, CDR2 SVGAGI (reference sequence). The junction had 9 bases not matched to a gene; V was cut back by 4 bases and J by 5 bases. This CDR3 comprises 16 residues. The CDR3 DNA reads TGTGCCAGCAGTTCCACGGGACAGGGAGCGCACAATGAGCAGTTCTTC. This sequence encodes CASSSTGQGAHNEQFF.

The V gene is TRBV5-1, the J gene TRBJ2-1, with 13 positions matching TRBD2. The germline CDR1 and CDR2 sequences are SGHRS and YFSETQ. The CDR3 is 16 residues long. V shed 1 base and J 6 bases; nucleotides not matched to a gene: 4. DNA for the CDR3: TGCGCCAGCAGCTTGCGGACTAGCGGGAGAATCAATGAGCAGTTCTTC. It encodes CASSLRTSGRINEQFF.

This chain connects TRBV6-5 to TRBJ1-2, with D possibly being TRBD1 (6 bases). Germline V gene lookup returns CDR1 MNHEY and CDR2 SVGAGI. The CDR3 runs 16 residues. V was shortened by 0 bases and J by 0 bases, with 11 bases between the two germline ends. CDR3 in DNA: TGTGCCAGCAGTTACTCCACAGGGCCCGCTAACTATGGCTACACCTTC. Protein sequence: CASSYSTGPANYGYTF.

The chain joins TRBV6-6 to TRBJ2-2; 9 bases line up with TRBD1. Germline V gene data show CDR1 as MNHNY and CDR2 as SVGAGI (reference sequence). The CDR3 is 15 residues long. V was clipped by 6 bases and J by 3 bases; unmatched bases: 5. This chain's CDR3 is CASSKQGADTGELFF. The CDR3 DNA reads TGTGCCAGCAGCAAACAGGGGGCAGACACCGGGGAGCTGTTTTTT.

This rearrangement joins TRBV2 to TRBJ2-2; either TRBD1 or TRBD2 may fit D (6 bases each). V was trimmed by 8 bases and J by 5 bases, leaving 21 bases between them. CDR3 length: 16 residues. Germline values: CDR1 SNHLY, CDR2 FYNNEI. The DNA of the CDR3 is TGTGCCAGCGGAAAGCGGGCAGGGGTAGGAACCGGGGAGCTGTTTTTT. Its translation: CASGKRAGVGTGELFF.

This chain links TRBV6-1 with TRBJ1-2; 10 nucleotides align to TRBD1. This CDR3 has 15 residues. V trimming: 4 bases; J trimming: 2 bases; junction bases outside the gene matches: 4. CDR1 is MNHNS and CDR2 is SASEGT in the germline V gene. The CDR3 spells CASSGGTGDNYGYTF. CDR3 sequence (DNA): TGTGCCAGCAGTGGCGGGACAGGGGACAACTATGGCTACACCTTC.

For this clonotype: The junction departs from the called germline gene at one end, perhaps through a read error. The gene calls are TRBV5-8 and TRBJ2-3; 11 nucleotides align to TRBD1. The CDR3 runs to 15 residues. Germline V gene lookup returns CDR1 SGHTS and CDR2 YDEGEE. CDR3: CASSSWTGGAETQYF. CDR3 DNA sequence: TGTGCCAGCAGCTCCTGGACAGGGGGCGCAGAGACGCAGTATTTT.

The rearrangement uses TRBV3-1 and TRBJ1-1; no clear D gene. Germline V gives CDR1 LGHDT, CDR2 YNNKEL (reference sequence). This CDR3 spans 16 amino acids. The V end was cut by 0 bases, the J end by 5 bases, with 16 bases between. This CDR3 is CASSQDTRDQRTEAFF. The CDR3 coding sequence is TGTGCCAGCAGCCAAGATACGCGAGACCAACGGACTGAAGCTTTCTTT.

The chain employs TRBV10-3 and TRBJ2-4; D may match TRBD1 or TRBD2 (5 bases each). CDR1 is ENHRY and CDR2 is SYGVKD in the germline V gene. The V gene lost 4 bases and the J gene lost 0 bases, with 10 bases spanning the gap. There are 15 residues in the CDR3. Written as DNA, the CDR3 is TGTGCCATCAGTGGGGACGGGGTAGCCAAAAACATTCAGTACTTC. As protein: CAISGDGVAKNIQYF.

The chain links TRBV11-2 to TRBJ2-1, with 12 nucleotides matching TRBD2. The germline CDR1 and CDR2 sequences are SGHAT and FQNNGV. Trimming cost V 4 bases and J 3 bases; bases outside gene matches: 4. The CDR3 runs to 16 residues. This CDR3 is CASSWGLAGRYNEQFF. As DNA, the CDR3 is TGTGCCAGCAGCTGGGGACTAGCGGGCCGCTACAATGAGCAGTTCTTC. The whole variable domain, filled in from reference TRBV11-2 and TRBJ2-1, reads EAGVAQSPRYKIIEKRQSVAFWCNPISGHATLYWYQQILGQGPKLLIQFQNNGVVDDSQLPKDRFSAERLKGVDSTLKIQPAKLEDSAVYLCASSWGLAGRYNEQFFGPGTRLTVL.

The V call is TRBV5-1, the J call TRBJ2-3; possibly TRBD2 for D (5 bases). The V end was cut by 0 bases, the J end by 2 bases, with 13 bases between. CDR1 is SGHRS, CDR2 YFSETQ, per germline. This CDR3 has 16 amino acids. This CDR3 is CASSLAGGLTTDTQYF. The DNA of the CDR3 is TGCGCCAGCAGCTTGGCTGGCGGGCTTACCACAGATACGCAGTATTTT.

This clonotype came up many times. This chain uses TRBV4-1 with TRBJ1-2; no clear D gene. Germline V gives CDR1 MGHRA, CDR2 YSYEKL. The CDR3 is 12 amino acids. V was pared by 4 bases and J by 6 bases, with 9 bases between. For the CDR3, the DNA is TGCGCCAGCAGCCGAGATGGTGATGGCTACACCTTC. Encoded protein: CASSRDGDGYTF.

This chain connects TRBV29-1 to TRBJ2-3; D possibly corresponds to TRBD1 (6 bases). Trimming took off 0 bases at V and 1 base at J, with 14 bases between the two ends. The CDR3 runs to 16 residues. Germline lookup yields CDR1 SQVTM and CDR2 ANQGSEA. This CDR3 reads CSVEDPGQIRTDTQYF. The CDR3 region has the DNA TGCAGCGTTGAAGACCCCGGACAGATTCGCACAGATACGCAGTATTTT.

CDR3: CSAREWRLAGTYEQFF. As DNA, the CDR3 is TGCAGTGCTAGAGAATGGCGGCTAGCGGGAACCTACGAGCAGTTCTTC. This chain connects TRBV20-1 to TRBJ2-1, with 9 bases that match TRBD2. The CDR3 has 16 residues. Germline V gene lookup returns CDR1 DFQATT and CDR2 SNEGSKA (reference sequence). The V segment lost 0 bases and the J segment 10 bases; nucleotides outside the gene matches: 13.

This clonotype was picked up many times. The chain carries TRBV12-3 or TRBV12-4 and TRBJ2-7; 13 bases agree with TRBD2. The CDR3 spans 15 residues. The V and J ends lost 4 bases and 3 bases, in that order; junction bases with no gene match: 3. As DNA, the CDR3 is TGTGCCAGCAGTTCCAGGACTAGCGGGAGCTACGAGCAGTACTTC. It codes for CASSSRTSGSYEQYF.